This T cell receptor beta chain is from a study of blood T cell repertoires in COVID-19. Whole-study context: Sites in the United States, Italy and Spain provided acute and convalescent COVID-19 samples. From T cells, B-cell-depleted T cells, or PBMCs came the material, which was cDNA or gDNA.

Germline values: CDR1 SGHRS, CDR2 YFSETQ. The CDR3 loop spans 16 amino acids. J lost 9 bases, V lost 1 base, and 7 bases had no gene match. In Seattle, patients joined the study during active infection and were tracked longitudinally. This clone was counted a single time. Methods used by the authors: Amplification of reference gene primers provided the estimated nucleated cell counts. TCRdb's table, derived via immunoSEQ multiplex PCR, lists solely in-frame clones and lacks some. For V, J and clone size, that table is used; D and trimming come from the DNA. There are a few hundred thousand clones in the sample; approximately 91% occur only once, and approximately 2.6% lies in the top ten.

The J gene is TRBJ1-6, the V gene TRBV5-1; 10 nucleotides match TRBD1. The TCR was taken from a person under 30 with COVID-19, enrolled during active disease. Sequenced material: peripheral blood. The CDR3 region is CASSLPKTGGLSPLHF. In DNA form, the CDR3 reads TGCGCCAGCAGCTTGCCAAAGACAGGGGGCCTTTCACCCCTCCACTTT.